A selection of T cell receptor beta chains follows, all from one sample in a study of blood T cells in healthy people across ages. One entry per CDR3 protein results from TCRdb running MiXCR on the 5' RACE reads. The sample gives over a million distinct CDR3 sequences, approximately 40% of which show up once; 6.5% to 10% is in the top ten. The material sequenced was blood. The receptor set was obtained from a woman aged 18-35 years in good health. Each CDR3 is given with its conserved first and last residue. A D gene is named only where the DNA matches it firmly. Not all rows give a size; the values are once, few, many and, for expanded clones, a class.

d_gene	v_gene	j_gene	abundance	CDR3nt	CDR3aa
.	TRBV6-6	TRBJ2-2	few	TGTGCCACCATGGGGACCGGGGAGCTGTTTTTT	CATMGTGELFF
.	TRBV6-5	TRBJ2-3	.	TGTGCCAGCATGAAGGGCGGCACAGATACGCAGAATTTT	CASMKGGTDTQNF
.	TRBV15	TRBJ2-1	.	TGTGCCACCAGCGGAGACAGAAACAATGAGCAGTTCTTC	CATSGDRNNEQFF
TRBD1	TRBV6-5	TRBJ2-7	once	TGTGCCAGCAGACGAAGACAGGGCTACGAGCAGTACTTC	CASRRRQGYEQYF
TRBD2	TRBV20-1	TRBJ2-7	.	TGCAGTGCTCCGGGGGGGTCCTACGAGCAGTACTTC	CSAPGGSYEQYF
TRBD1	TRBV5-5	TRBJ1-1	.	TGTGCCAGCAGCTTCCCGGGACAGGGGGTATGGACTGAAGCTTTCTTT	CASSFPGQGVWTEAFF
TRBD2	TRBV12-3/TRBV12-4	TRBJ2-1	many	TGTGCCAGCAGTCCGAGGACTAGCGGGAGTGATGAGCAGTTCTTC	CASSPRTSGSDEQFF
.	TRBV10-2	TRBJ2-7	.	TGCGCCACCCAGGCCAGGGACCTCTCCTACGAGCAGTACTTC	CATQARDLSYEQYF
TRBD1	TRBV2	TRBJ1-1	.	TGTGCCAGCAGTACCCAACGGACAGGGGTAGGGACTGAAGCTTTCTTT	CASSTQRTGVGTEAFF
.	TRBV20-1	TRBJ2-2	.	TGCAGTGTGGGCCGTGGTAGCGGATACACCGGGGAGCTGTTTTTT	CSVGRGSGYTGELFF
TRBD2	TRBV10-3	TRBJ2-1	.	TGTGCCATCTCCCCGACTAGCGGAGACTACAATGAGCAGTTCTTC	CAISPTSGDYNEQFF
TRBD2	TRBV14	TRBJ2-3	.	TGTGCCAGCAGCCAAGTTAGGGCGGGAGCAGGCACAGATACGCAGTATTTT	CASSQVRAGAGTDTQYF
.	TRBV30	TRBJ2-7	.	TGTGCCTGGAGGGGAAGCGAGCAGTACTTC	CAWRGSEQYF
.	TRBV20-1	TRBJ2-2	.	TGCAGTGCCCGTCGACCCGCGAACACCGGGGAGCTGTTTTTT	CSARRPANTGELFF
.	TRBV4-1	TRBJ2-3	.	TGCGCCAGCAGCCCCCAGCTGGGCGATACGCAGTATTTT	CASSPQLGDTQYF
.	TRBV5-1	TRBJ2-3	few	TGCGCCAGCAAGGCGCGGGGAATTAGCACAGATACGCAGTATTTT	CASKARGISTDTQYF
.	TRBV2	TRBJ1-2	few	TGTGCCAGCAGTGAAGGGCAGGTCTATGGCTACACCTTC	CASSEGQVYGYTF
.	TRBV2	TRBJ2-7	.	TGTGCCAGCAGCACGTGGGGGGGGCGAGAAGGCTACGAGCAGTACTTC	CASSTWGGREGYEQYF
.	TRBV11-2	TRBJ1-6	few	TGTGCCAGCAGCGCCGGAGCACCCCTCCACTTT	CASSAGAPLHF
.	TRBV4-2	TRBJ2-3	.	TGTGCCAGCAGCCCAGGGGGGGGTTTTGCAGATACGCAGTATTTT	CASSPGGGFADTQYF
.	TRBV29-1	TRBJ1-1	.	TGCAGCCCGACCAGAGGGAACACTGAAGCTTTCTTT	CSPTRGNTEAFF
TRBD2	TRBV20-1	TRBJ2-1	.	TGCAGTGCTAGAGATGGGGTAGCGGGGAACTACAATGAGCAGTTCTTC	CSARDGVAGNYNEQFF
.	TRBV15	TRBJ2-3	few	TGTGCCACCAGCAGAGGAGCGGCAACAGATACGCAGTATTTT	CATSRGAATDTQYF